These 14 T cell receptor beta chains came from one sample sequenced in a study of cytomegalovirus exposure and HLA in healthy donors. Use of 60 Vbeta and 13 Jbeta primers characterized the PCR. The table came from immunoSEQ multiplex PCR; TCRdb's copy has only in-frame clones and leaves some out. The sample shows roughly 60,000 clones, and less than 4% sits with its ten largest clones. What was sequenced was PBMCs. Every receptor here comes from a woman younger than 30 in good health and CMV-seronegative.

The rearrangement joins TRBV10-3 to TRBJ1-1; a possible D gene is TRBD1 (5 bases). Germline lookup yields CDR1 ENHRY and CDR2 SYGVKD. V was trimmed by 3 bases and J by 1 base, leaving 9 bases between them. The CDR3 has 14 residues. The CDR3 sequence: CAISETGQNTEAFF. The CDR3 nucleotides are TGTGCCATCAGTGAAACTGGACAGAACACTGAAGCTTTCTTT.

V gene TRBV5-6 combines with J gene TRBJ1-4; perhaps TRBD1 as D (5 bases). Germline loops: CDR1 SGHDT, CDR2 YYEEEE. The CDR3 has 13 residues. Between the trimmed V and J ends, which lost 3 bases and 6 bases, there was a span of 9 bases. Here the CDR3 reads CASSSRVDEKLFF. CDR3 nucleotides: TGTGCCAGCAGCTCCAGGGTGGATGAAAAACTGTTTTTT.

This rearrangement joins TRBV7-9 to TRBJ1-1, with 8 bases aligning to TRBD1. The germline gives CDR1 SEHNR, CDR2 FQNEAQ (reference sequence). This CDR3 is built from 14 residues. The V gene end was trimmed by 4 bases and the J gene end by 5 bases; junction bases not matched to a gene: 6. The CDR3 DNA is TGTGCCAGCAGCTGGCAGGGGGCAAAGACTGAAGCTTTCTTT. This sequence encodes CASSWQGAKTEAFF.

The chain links TRBV13 to TRBJ2-7; 10 nucleotides align to TRBD2. The V gene's germline CDR1 is PRHDT and CDR2 FYEKMQ (reference sequence). This CDR3 has 14 amino acids. V dropped 5 bases and J dropped 2; count of bases not matched to a gene: 3. The CDR3 sequence: CASSPSGRAYEQYF. The CDR3 region has the DNA TGTGCCAGCAGCCCAAGCGGGAGGGCCTACGAGCAGTACTTC.

The chain has TRBV6-1 and TRBJ2-1; D might be TRBD2 (6 bases). The CDR3 loop spans 14 amino acids. Trimming took 0 bases from V and 7 from J, leaving 10 bases between them. Germline V gene data show CDR1 as MNHNS and CDR2 as SASEGT. CDR3 nucleotides: TGTGCCAGCAGTGAAGCGGGGACTGCTAATGAGCAGTTCTTC. It translates to CASSEAGTANEQFF.

The rearrangement links TRBV30 to TRBJ2-3, with 7 positions matching TRBD2. Losses at the gene ends were 5 bases for V and 4 bases for J; bases not matched to a gene: 3. Looked up from germline, CDR1 is GTSNPN and CDR2 is SVGIG (reference sequence). This CDR3 region has 12 residues. The CDR3 region has the DNA TGTGCCTGGGGGGAGGGAGCAGATACGCAGTATTTT. Translating it yields CAWGEGADTQYF.

The genes are TRBV6-1 and TRBJ2-1; maybe TRBD1 (6 bases). Germline V CDR1 and CDR2: MNHNS, SASEGT. CDR3 length equals 13 residues. V dropped 8 bases and J dropped 6 bases, with 14 bases sitting between them. DNA of the CDR3: TGTGCCAGCCAAGGGGGACGGGGCAATGAGCAGTTCTTC. Translated: CASQGGRGNEQFF.

The CDR3 region has the DNA TGTGCCAGCAGTGAAGCGGGCGGGAGCAATCAGCCCCAGCATTTT. Amino acid sequence: CASSEAGGSNQPQHF. The V and J genes are TRBV6-1 and TRBJ1-5; D gene ambiguous. Germline V CDR1 and CDR2: MNHNS, SASEGT. The length of the CDR3 is 15 residues. Between the trimmed V and J ends, which lost 0 bases and 1 base, there was a span of 7 bases.

This chain connects TRBV4-1 to TRBJ1-2; 7 nucleotides match TRBD1. V lost 2 bases to trimming and J lost 3 bases; unmatched junction nucleotides: 3. CDR1 MGHRA and CDR2 YSYEKL come from the germline V gene. The CDR3 has 14 residues. This CDR3 reads CASSQRQGDYGYTF. CDR3 nucleotides: TGCGCCAGCAGCCAAAGGCAGGGGGACTATGGCTACACCTTC.

The chain is built from TRBV29-1 and TRBJ1-1; TRBD1 agrees at 7 bases. The CDR3 contains 12 residues. Per germline, CDR1 SQVTM and CDR2 ANQGSEA. Trimming took 7 bases from V and 11 from J; bases not matched to a gene: 13. CDR3 DNA: TGCAGCGGGACACCGACAGGGAGCGTGGCTTTCTTT. It specifies CSGTPTGSVAFF.

V usage is TRBV27 and J usage is TRBJ1-2; perhaps TRBD1 as D (5 bases). CDR3 length equals 16 residues. Trimming pared 2 bases from V and 0 bases from J, leaving 13 bases between. The germline V gene encodes CDR1 MNHEY and CDR2 SMNVEV (reference sequence). Written as DNA, the CDR3 is TGTGCCAGCAGTTTAACGGCAGGGTCAGCTAACTATGGCTACACCTTC. This codes for CASSLTAGSANYGYTF.

The genes are TRBV18 and TRBJ2-1, with 11 bases identical to TRBD2. Trimming removed 0 bases from V and 4 bases from J; junction bases left unmatched: 5. In germline, CDR1 is KGHSH, CDR2 LQKENI. This CDR3 is 17 amino acids long. The CDR3 nucleotides read TGTGCCAGCTCACCACCCGGTAGCGGGGGGGCATACAATGAGCAGTTCTTC. Translated, it gives CASSPPGSGGAYNEQFF.

The V and J genes are TRBV19 and TRBJ1-2, with 9 bases identical to TRBD1. J was trimmed by 4 bases and V by 6 bases; bases with no gene match: 15. Germline CDR1 and CDR2: LNHDA and SQIVND (reference sequence). This CDR3 has 17 amino acids. In DNA, the CDR3 is TGTGCCAGTAGAATACGGACAGGGGAGCGGTTTGGCTATGGCTACACCTTC. Its translation: CASRIRTGERFGYGYTF.

CDR3 region: CASSPGTSGSGDNEQFF. The CDR3 nucleotides are TGTGCCAGCAGCCCAGGGACTAGCGGGAGCGGCGACAATGAGCAGTTCTTC. V is TRBV7-9 and J is TRBJ2-1; TRBD2 aligns across 14 bases. This CDR3 contains 17 residues. Trimming cost V 5 bases and J 5 bases; bases outside gene matches: 8. Germline V gene data show CDR1 as SEHNR and CDR2 as FQNEAQ (reference sequence).